A single sample is the source of the 22 T cell receptor beta chains below, sequenced in a study of cytomegalovirus exposure and HLA in healthy donors. PCR used 60 Vbeta primers and 13 Jbeta primers. Clones were read by immunoSEQ multiplex PCR, and TCRdb kept only the in-frame ones, dropping some. Counted here are 190,000 or so clones, approximately 83% occurring once; the ten biggest clones make up roughly a tenth. The specimen sequenced was PBMCs. The source is a woman in her forties or fifties in good health and CMV-seropositive.

The rearrangement uses TRBV29-1 and TRBJ1-2; 9 positions agree with TRBD1. With V trimmed by 7 bases and J by 4 bases, 4 bases remained unmatched. Germline CDR1 is SQVTM and CDR2 is ANQGSEA. This CDR3 comprises 12 residues. The CDR3 nucleotides read TGCAGCGCTGGACAGGGGACCTATGGCTACACCTTC. It encodes CSAGQGTYGYTF.

This clone has more than one count but fewer than ten. The rearrangement links TRBV4-1 to TRBJ1-1; D may be TRBD1 (5 bases). CDR3 length: 15 residues. CDR1 is MGHRA, CDR2 YSYEKL, per germline. V lost 0 bases and J 0 bases, leaving 8 bases between the germline ends. The CDR3 DNA reads as TGCGCCAGCAGCCAAGATCCAGGGATGAACACTGAAGCTTTCTTT. Protein product: CASSQDPGMNTEAFF.

The CDR3 bases are TGTGCCAGCAGCCCCGACAGGTACACAGATACGCAGTATTTT. Translating it yields CASSPDRYTDTQYF. V usage is TRBV7-2 and J usage is TRBJ2-3; D might be TRBD1 (6 bases). CDR3 size: 14 residues. Germline V gene lookup returns CDR1 SGHTA and CDR2 FQGNSA. Trimming stripped 5 bases from V and 2 bases from J, with 11 bases between.

The chain recombines TRBV6-5 with TRBJ2-7; 10 nucleotides line up with TRBD1. V dropped 6 bases and J dropped 1; count of bases not matched to a gene: 6. The CDR3 has 15 amino acids. CDR1 MNHEY and CDR2 SVGAGI come from the germline V gene. The CDR3 spells CASSEPGQGSYEQYF. CDR3 sequence (DNA): TGTGCCAGCAGCGAGCCGGGACAGGGGTCCTACGAGCAGTACTTC.

The chain carries TRBV12-2 and TRBJ1-5; the table's D call TRBD1 went unverified against the DNA. TRBV12-2 is labeled a pseudogene. The CDR3 covers 17 residues. DNA of the CDR3: TGTGCAAGTCGGTCGCCAGGGGACAGGGTAGGGAATCAGCCCCAGCATTTT. This sequence encodes CASRSPGDRVGNQPQHF.

The chain employs TRBV6-1 and TRBJ2-2; D is unresolved. The CDR3 is 11 residues long. Germline V gene lookup returns CDR1 MNHNS and CDR2 SASEGT. Trimming removed 11 bases at V and 7 bases at J, with 11 bases between. CDR3 protein: CAALTIGELFF. The CDR3 DNA is TGTGCCGCGCTCACTATCGGGGAGCTGTTTTTT.

This chain uses TRBV28 with TRBJ1-2; tentative D call: TRBD1 (5 bases). Trimming cost V 3 bases and J 4 bases, with 9 bases left between them. Germline loops: CDR1 MDHEN, CDR2 SYDVKM. The CDR3 extends over 13 amino acids. The CDR3 is CASSFGGTYGYTF. The CDR3, as DNA: TGTGCCAGCAGTTTCGGGGGGACCTATGGCTACACCTTC.

This sequence joins TRBV5-1 and TRBJ2-2; the match to TRBD2 covers 8 bases. Germline CDR1 reads SGHRS; CDR2 reads YFSETQ. The length of the CDR3 is 15 residues. V lost 5 bases to trimming and J lost 2 bases; unmatched junction nucleotides: 5. CDR3 amino acids: CASRAGAVNTGELFF. The CDR3, as DNA: TGCGCCAGCAGAGCGGGGGCCGTAAACACCGGGGAGCTGTTTTTT.

The chain employs TRBV19 and TRBJ1-1; 9 bases align to TRBD1. CDR1 is LNHDA and CDR2 is SQIVND in the germline V gene (reference sequence). The CDR3 length is 13 residues. V trimming: 7 bases; J trimming: 10 bases; junction bases outside the gene matches: 10. The CDR3 is CASIQSGQGRAFF. In DNA form, the CDR3 reads TGTGCCAGTATTCAGTCAGGACAGGGGAGAGCTTTCTTT.

The rearrangement joins TRBV18 to TRBJ2-5; tentatively, D is TRBD1 (5 bases). The V gene's germline CDR1 is KGHSH and CDR2 LQKENI. Deletions cut 2 bases from V and 5 bases from J, with 18 bases between. This CDR3 is 16 amino acids long. The CDR3: CASSPGENRRRETQYF. In DNA form, the CDR3 reads TGTGCCAGCTCACCAGGAGAAAACAGGAGAAGGGAGACCCAGTACTTC.

The chain links TRBV15 to TRBJ1-1; the D gene is possibly TRBD1 (5 bases). Germline loops: CDR1 LNHNV, CDR2 YYDKDF (reference sequence). V gave up 3 bases and J gave up 3 bases, with 17 bases separating them. CDR3 length: 16 residues. The CDR3 is CATSRRPGGDDTEAFF. As DNA, the CDR3 is TGTGCCACCAGCAGGCGGCCGGGAGGGGATGACACTGAAGCTTTCTTT.

The chain has TRBV27 and TRBJ2-5; 7 bases line up with TRBD1. The DNA end is a closer match to TRBJ2-7, so the J assignment may be wrong. The CDR3 loop spans 14 amino acids. Germline V lookup: CDR1 MNHEY, CDR2 SMNVEV (reference sequence). The CDR3 here is CASSSGTATYEQYF. The CDR3 nucleotides read TGTGCCAGCAGTTCCGGGACAGCCACCTACGAGCAGTACTTC.

This rearrangement joins TRBV2 to TRBJ2-1; 9 positions agree with TRBD1. Germline V gene sequence: CDR1 SNHLY, CDR2 FYNNEI. There are 14 residues in the CDR3. V lost 8 bases, J lost 4 bases, and 6 bases stayed unmatched. The CDR3, as DNA: TGTGCCAGCCTCCGGGACAGGGAATACAATGAGCAGTTCTTC. This encodes CASLRDREYNEQFF.

The chain has TRBV7-9 and TRBJ2-7; 9 positions agree with TRBD1. Trimming cost V 2 bases and J 3 bases; bases outside gene matches: 5. This CDR3 comprises 15 residues. CDR1 SEHNR and CDR2 FQNEAQ come from the germline V gene (reference sequence). CDR3 nucleotide sequence: TGTGCCAGCAGCTTATGGGGACAGGGTGACTACGAGCAGTACTTC. Translating gives CASSLWGQGDYEQYF.

The chain recombines TRBV30 with TRBJ2-1; TRBD2 agrees at 10 bases. This CDR3 is 19 amino acids long. J lost 2 bases, V lost 3 bases, and 16 bases had no gene match. Germline V lookup: CDR1 GTSNPN, CDR2 SVGIG (reference sequence). The CDR3 loop is CAWRSPTSGGALPYNEQFF. CDR3 nucleotides: TGTGCCTGGAGATCCCCGACGAGCGGGGGGGCCCTTCCCTACAATGAGCAGTTCTTC. Based on the CDR3 plus reference TRBV30 and TRBJ2-1, the full variable domain is SQTIHQWPATLVQPVGSPLSLECTVEGTSNPNLYWYRQAAGRGLQLLFYSVGIGQISSEVPQNLSASRPQDRQFILSSKKLLLSDSGFYLCAWRSPTSGGALPYNEQFFGPGTRLTVL.

CDR3 residues: CASSLAPRGNYGYTF. CDR3 nucleotide sequence: TGTGCCAGCAGTTTGGCACCCAGGGGGAACTATGGCTACACCTTC. V is TRBV27 and J is TRBJ1-2, with 7 bases aligning to TRBD1. The CDR3 contains 15 residues. Trimming took 3 bases from V and 2 from J; bases not matched to a gene: 6. Per the germline V gene, CDR1 is MNHEY and CDR2 is SMNVEV (reference sequence).

The rearrangement joins TRBV6-6 to TRBJ2-5, with D unresolved. Germline V gene lookup returns CDR1 MNHNY and CDR2 SVGAGI (reference sequence). Trimming pared 0 bases from V and 2 bases from J, leaving 7 bases between. The CDR3 has 14 amino acids. Here the CDR3 reads CASSYSSLQETQYF. CDR3 coding DNA: TGTGCCAGCAGTTACTCGAGCCTACAAGAGACCCAGTACTTC.

V is TRBV29-1 and J is TRBJ2-1, with 9 bases fitting TRBD1. Germline V gene sequence: CDR1 SQVTM, CDR2 ANQGSEA. Unmatched junction bases numbered 8, after V lost 6 bases and J lost 5 bases. The CDR3 extends over 14 amino acids. In nucleotides, the CDR3 is TGCAGCGTGGGACAGGGTTGGGGAGACAATGAGCAGTTCTTC. This codes for CSVGQGWGDNEQFF.

Written as DNA, the CDR3 is TGTGCCAGCAGCTTAGGTAGCTCTGGAAACACCATATATTTT. Protein: CASSLGSSGNTIYF. The rearrangement joins TRBV11-2 to TRBJ1-3; D unresolved. This CDR3 region has 14 residues. V gave up 1 base and J gave up 0 bases, with 4 bases separating them. Germline V gene sequence: CDR1 SGHAT, CDR2 FQNNGV.

This chain links TRBV6-5 with TRBJ2-1, with TRBD1 matching over 9 bases. The CDR3 runs to 14 residues. Germline V gene sequence: CDR1 MNHEY, CDR2 SVGAGI. Germline trimming cut 5 bases from V and 4 bases from J; bases unmatched to any gene: 3. CDR3 protein: CASSADRGYNEQFF. CDR3 DNA sequence: TGTGCCAGCAGTGCGGACAGGGGATACAATGAGCAGTTCTTC.

This chain connects TRBV18 to TRBJ1-2; 7 bases match TRBD1. Germline V gene data show CDR1 as KGHSH and CDR2 as LQKENI. V lost 0 bases to trimming and J lost 8 bases; unmatched junction nucleotides: 6. This CDR3 contains 14 residues. The CDR3 here is CASSPPLGGFGYTF. The CDR3 bases are TGTGCCAGCTCACCACCCTTAGGGGGCTTCGGCTACACCTTC.

J is TRBJ2-2 and V is TRBV7-6; TRBD2 matches at 10 bases. The V and J ends lost 5 bases and 3 bases, in that order; junction bases with no gene match: 6. The CDR3 runs 16 residues. The V gene's germline CDR1 is SGHVS and CDR2 FNYEAQ. The CDR3 loop reads CASSQTTSGHTGELFF. The CDR3 DNA follows: TGTGCCAGCAGCCAGACGACTAGCGGGCACACCGGGGAGCTGTTTTTT.